This TCR beta chain is from a study of blood T cells in healthy people across ages (dated by TCRdb to 2015 to 2017). About the full investigation: In model experiments, template switching captured roughly one uniquely barcoded TCR beta cDNA molecule for every two T cells. To track age-related changes in TCR beta repertoire diversity, the study relied on deep sequencing normalized with unique cDNA molecular identifiers. The donors were split into four age groups: young (average 16 years), middle-aged (roughly 39), aged (roughly 68) and long-lived (roughly 80). To avoid experimental bias, donors of different ages were randomly spread across the sequencing lanes. The study analyzed two additional independent replicas of 1 million unique cDNA reads from the same blood draw for two donors, one aged 18 to 30 and one aged 80 or older.

Libraries were prepared through 5' RACE. Sequencing was carried out with an Illumina HiSeq 2500. A second PCR of roughly 7 to 11 cycles was performed with a sample-barcoded 5' primer and a J-beta primer mix. Each TCR beta cDNA molecule received a unique molecular identifier from a template-switch 5' adaptor carrying 12 random nucleotides. At least 3 million CDR3-containing paired-end reads were obtained from each sample. All of the RNA was converted into first-strand cDNA using the Mint cDNA synthesis kit, with a TRBC-specific oligonucleotide serving as the primer. After uracil-DNA glycosylase treatment, a first 18-cycle PCR used universal primers M1SS and BC2_uni_R on all cDNA. The paper's processing steps were these. For normalization, 1 million high-quality reads, each with a distinct molecular identifier, were randomly selected from each sample. Instead of being binned into consensus sequences, reads that shared molecular identifiers were thrown out. CDR3 identification, clonotype clustering and error correction used MiTCR with a Q25 quality threshold and the strictest error-elimination algorithm. A nonparametric unseen species model with Euler transformation was used to estimate a lower bound on total TCR beta diversity. TCRdb reprocessed the public reads (quality trimming at Q25 with fastp, clone calling with MiXCR) and kept in-frame beta chains. Entries are consolidated by CDR3 protein sequence, retaining the most common genes and DNA. The V and J calls come from TCRdb's annotation, not from the publication. Across this sample there are some 900,000 distinct CDR3 sequences, with roughly 26% seen only once. The ten largest account for around 16% of the sample.

Donors were 39 systemically healthy Caucasian individuals from Russia aged about 6 to 100 years. Each donor gave approximately 9.3 milliliters of peripheral blood, collected into EDTA-treated Vacutainer tubes. Ficoll-Paque density-gradient centrifugation was used to isolate PBMCs, with at least 7 million per sample. Total RNA was extracted from PBMCs with Trizol reagent, with at least 5 micrograms obtained per sample. Naive CD45RAhigh/CD27high T cell percentages were measured by flow cytometry on a PBMC aliquot from every donor. Concerning this clonotype itself: This clone's antigen is unknown. Since a much larger clone is just one base distant, this may be a read error.

Reading the germline V gene gives CDR1 MNHEY and CDR2 SVGAGI. Including cysteine and phenylalanine, the CDR3 has 15 amino acids. The DNA shown is the 45-base CDR3, in frame from base 1. General conclusions and limits of the study: There was a strong correlation between observed TCR beta diversity and the percentage of naive T cells measured by flow cytometry. Total diversity estimates from one million sequenced T cells were considered lower bounds and underestimates. Bulk unsorted PBMC profiling prevented conclusive comparison of naive and antigen-experienced compartments. Compared with the aged group, more naive CD4+ T cells, fewer expanded clones and increased TCR diversity were shown by the long-lived group, suggesting age selection. Observed TCR beta diversity per million T cells fell roughly linearly with age, and a significant reduction was already apparent by age roughly 40. Because donor CMV infection status was unknown, age-related changes in expanded clonotypes were potentially confounded.

The rearranged segments are TRBV6-5 and TRBJ2-6; TRBD1 might be the D gene, on 5 matching bases. This TCR came from a woman over 75 in good health. Material for sequencing was blood. The DNA is as follows: TGTGCCAGCAGCCGACAGAGCTCTGGGGCCAACGTCCCGACTTTC. Its coded protein is CASSRQSSGANVPTF.